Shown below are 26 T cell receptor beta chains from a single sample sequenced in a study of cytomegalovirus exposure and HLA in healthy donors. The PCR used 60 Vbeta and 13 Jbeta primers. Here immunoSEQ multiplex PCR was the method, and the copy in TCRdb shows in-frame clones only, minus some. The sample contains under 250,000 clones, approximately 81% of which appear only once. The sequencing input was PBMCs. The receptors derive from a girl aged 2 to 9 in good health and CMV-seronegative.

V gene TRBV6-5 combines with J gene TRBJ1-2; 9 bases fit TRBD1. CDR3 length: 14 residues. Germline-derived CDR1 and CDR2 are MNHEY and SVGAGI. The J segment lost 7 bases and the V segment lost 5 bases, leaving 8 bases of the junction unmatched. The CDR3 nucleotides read TGTGCCAGCAGTCCACACAGGGGGCGAGGTGGCTACACCTTC. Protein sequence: CASSPHRGRGGYTF.

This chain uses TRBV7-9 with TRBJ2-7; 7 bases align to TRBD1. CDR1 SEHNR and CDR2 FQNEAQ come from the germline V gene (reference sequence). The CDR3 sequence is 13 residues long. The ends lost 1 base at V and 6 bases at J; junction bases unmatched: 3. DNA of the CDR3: TGTGCCAGCAGCTTAGGACAGGGAACCGAGCAGTACTTC. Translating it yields CASSLGQGTEQYF.

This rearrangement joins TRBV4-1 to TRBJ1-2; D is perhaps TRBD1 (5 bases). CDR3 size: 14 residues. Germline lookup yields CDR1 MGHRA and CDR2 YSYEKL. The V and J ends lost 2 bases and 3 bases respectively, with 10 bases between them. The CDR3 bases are TGCGCCAGCAGCCAAAGGGGAGGGGACTATGGCTACACCTTC. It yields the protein CASSQRGGDYGYTF.

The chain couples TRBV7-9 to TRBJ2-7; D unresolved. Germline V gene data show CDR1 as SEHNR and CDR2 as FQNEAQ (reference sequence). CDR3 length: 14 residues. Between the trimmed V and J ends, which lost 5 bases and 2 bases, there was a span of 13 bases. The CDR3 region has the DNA TGTGCCAGCAGCCGAAAGAGAGAACCCTACGAGCAGTACTTC. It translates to CASSRKREPYEQYF.

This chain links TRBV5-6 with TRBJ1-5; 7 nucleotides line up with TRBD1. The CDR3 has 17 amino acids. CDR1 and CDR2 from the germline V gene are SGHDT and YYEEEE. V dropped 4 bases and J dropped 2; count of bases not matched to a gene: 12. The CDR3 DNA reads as TGTGCCAGCAGCCTCCTCAAAGGACAGGAGGGCAATCAGCCCCAGCATTTT. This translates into CASSLLKGQEGNQPQHF.

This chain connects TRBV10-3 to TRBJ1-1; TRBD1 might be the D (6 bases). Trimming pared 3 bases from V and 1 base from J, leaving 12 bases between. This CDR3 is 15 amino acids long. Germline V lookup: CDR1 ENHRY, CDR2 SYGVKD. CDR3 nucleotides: TGTGCCATCAGTGAACCGACCAGGGGGAACACTGAAGCTTTCTTT. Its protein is CAISEPTRGNTEAFF.

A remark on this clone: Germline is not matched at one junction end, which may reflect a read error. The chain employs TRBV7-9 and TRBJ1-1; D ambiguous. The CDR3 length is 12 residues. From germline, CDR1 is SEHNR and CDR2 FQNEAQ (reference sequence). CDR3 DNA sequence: TGTTCCAGCAGCTTAGATCCCTCCGAAGCTTTCTTT. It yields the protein CSSSLDPSEAFF.

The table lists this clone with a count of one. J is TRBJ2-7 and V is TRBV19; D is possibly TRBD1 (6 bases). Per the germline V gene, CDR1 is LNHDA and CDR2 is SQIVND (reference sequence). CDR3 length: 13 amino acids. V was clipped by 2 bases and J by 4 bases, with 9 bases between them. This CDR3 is CASSIRGGYEQYF. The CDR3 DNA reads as TGTGCCAGTAGTATAAGAGGGGGATACGAGCAGTACTTC.

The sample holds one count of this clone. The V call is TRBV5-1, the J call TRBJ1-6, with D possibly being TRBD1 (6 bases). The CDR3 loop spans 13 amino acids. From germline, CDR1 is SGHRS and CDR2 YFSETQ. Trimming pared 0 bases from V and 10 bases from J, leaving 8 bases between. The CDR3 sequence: CASSLETGSPLHF. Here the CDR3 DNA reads TGCGCCAGCAGCTTGGAGACAGGATCACCCCTCCACTTT.

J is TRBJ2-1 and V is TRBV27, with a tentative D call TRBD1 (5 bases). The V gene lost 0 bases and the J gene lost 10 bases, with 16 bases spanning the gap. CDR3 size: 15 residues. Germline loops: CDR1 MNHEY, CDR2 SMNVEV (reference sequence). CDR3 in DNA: TGTGCCAGCAGTTTATCTGTGGGGCAGAAATACGAGCAGTTCTTC. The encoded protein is CASSLSVGQKYEQFF.

This CDR3 reads CASSRSGTQNSPLHF. The CDR3 region has the DNA TGCGCCAGCAGCAGATCCGGGACACAGAATTCACCCCTCCACTTT. The rearrangement uses TRBV5-1 and TRBJ1-6, with TRBD1 as a possible D gene (6 bases). The CDR3 runs to 15 residues. Trimming stripped 4 bases from V and 7 bases from J, with 15 bases between. The germline V gene has CDR1 SGHRS and CDR2 YFSETQ.

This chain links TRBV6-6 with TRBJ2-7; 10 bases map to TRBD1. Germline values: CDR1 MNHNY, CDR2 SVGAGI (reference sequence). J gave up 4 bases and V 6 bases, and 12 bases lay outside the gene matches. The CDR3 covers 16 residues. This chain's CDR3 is CASRPGTGENKYEQYF. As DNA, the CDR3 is TGTGCCAGCAGACCCGGGACAGGGGAGAACAAGTACGAGCAGTACTTC.

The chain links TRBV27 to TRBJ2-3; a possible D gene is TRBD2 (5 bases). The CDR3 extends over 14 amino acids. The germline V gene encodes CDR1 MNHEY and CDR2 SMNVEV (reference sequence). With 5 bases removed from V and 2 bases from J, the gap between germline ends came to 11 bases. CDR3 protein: CASSPMRDTDTQYF. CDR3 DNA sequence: TGTGCCAGCAGTCCGATGAGGGACACAGATACGCAGTATTTT.

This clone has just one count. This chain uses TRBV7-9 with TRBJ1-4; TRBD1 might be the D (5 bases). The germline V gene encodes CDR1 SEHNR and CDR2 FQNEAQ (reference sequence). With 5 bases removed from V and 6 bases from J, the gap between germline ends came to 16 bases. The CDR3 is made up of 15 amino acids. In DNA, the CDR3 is TGTGCCAGCAGCGCGGGAGGGGCTGGCCATGAAAAACTGTTTTTT. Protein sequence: CASSAGGAGHEKLFF.

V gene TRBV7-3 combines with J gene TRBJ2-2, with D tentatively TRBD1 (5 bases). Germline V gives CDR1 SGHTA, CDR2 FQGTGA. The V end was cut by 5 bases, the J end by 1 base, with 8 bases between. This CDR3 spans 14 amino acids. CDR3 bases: TGTGCCAGCAGCACCGACAGGAACACCGGGGAGCTGTTTTTT. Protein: CASSTDRNTGELFF.

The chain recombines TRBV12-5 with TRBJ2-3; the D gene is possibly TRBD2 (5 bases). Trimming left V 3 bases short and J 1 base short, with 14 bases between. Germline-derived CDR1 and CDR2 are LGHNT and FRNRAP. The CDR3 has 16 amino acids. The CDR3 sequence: CASGLGSVFGTDTQYF. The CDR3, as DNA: TGTGCTAGTGGTTTAGGGAGTGTTTTCGGCACAGATACGCAGTATTTT.

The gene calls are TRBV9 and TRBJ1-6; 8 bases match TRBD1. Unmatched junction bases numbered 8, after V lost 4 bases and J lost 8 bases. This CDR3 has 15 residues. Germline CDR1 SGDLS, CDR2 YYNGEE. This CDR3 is CASSKRTGTDSPLHF. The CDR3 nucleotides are TGTGCCAGCAGCAAACGGACAGGGACCGATTCACCCCTCCACTTT.

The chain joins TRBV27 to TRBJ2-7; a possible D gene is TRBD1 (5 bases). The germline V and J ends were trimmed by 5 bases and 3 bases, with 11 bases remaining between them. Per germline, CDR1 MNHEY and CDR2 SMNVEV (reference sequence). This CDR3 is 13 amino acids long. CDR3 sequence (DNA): TGTGCCAGCAGTCCCGACAGAGACTACGAGCAGTACTTC. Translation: CASSPDRDYEQYF.

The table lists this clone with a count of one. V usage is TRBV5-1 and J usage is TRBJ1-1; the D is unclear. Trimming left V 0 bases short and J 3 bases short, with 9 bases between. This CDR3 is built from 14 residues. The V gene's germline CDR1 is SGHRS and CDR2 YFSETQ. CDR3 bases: TGCGCCAGCAGCTTGGTCGGGTTGTACACTGAAGCTTTCTTT. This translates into CASSLVGLYTEAFF.

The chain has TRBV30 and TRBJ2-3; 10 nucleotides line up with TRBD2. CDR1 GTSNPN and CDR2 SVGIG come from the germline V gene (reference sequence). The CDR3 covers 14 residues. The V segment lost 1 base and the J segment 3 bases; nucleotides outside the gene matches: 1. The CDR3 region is CAWSALAGTDTQYF. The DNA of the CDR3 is TGTGCCTGGAGTGCACTAGCGGGGACAGATACGCAGTATTTT. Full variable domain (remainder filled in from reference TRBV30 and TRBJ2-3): SQTIHQWPATLVQPVGSPLSLECTVEGTSNPNLYWYRQAAGRGLQLLFYSVGIGQISSEVPQNLSASRPQDRQFILSSKKLLLSDSGFYLCAWSALAGTDTQYFGPGTRLTVL.

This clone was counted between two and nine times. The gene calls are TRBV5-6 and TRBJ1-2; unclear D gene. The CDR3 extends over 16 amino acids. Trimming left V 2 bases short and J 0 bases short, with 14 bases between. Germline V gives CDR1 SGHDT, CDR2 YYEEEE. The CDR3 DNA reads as TGTGCCAGCAGCTTCATTGGTAAAAGAGCTAACTATGGCTACACCTTC. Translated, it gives CASSFIGKRANYGYTF.

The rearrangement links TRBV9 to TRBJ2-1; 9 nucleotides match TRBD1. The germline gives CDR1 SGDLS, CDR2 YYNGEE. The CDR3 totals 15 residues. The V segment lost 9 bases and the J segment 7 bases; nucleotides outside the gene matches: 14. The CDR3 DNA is TGTGCCACTACTCGGACGGGACAGGGATTTAATGAGCAGTTCTTC. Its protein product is CATTRTGQGFNEQFF. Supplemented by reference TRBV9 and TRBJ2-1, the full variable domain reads DSGVTQTPKHLITATGQRVTLRCSPRSGDLSVYWYQQSLDQGLQFLIQYYNGEERAKGNILERFSAQQFPDLHSELNLSSLELGDSALYFCATTRTGQGFNEQFFGPGTRLTVL.

The CDR3 sequence: CASSLQGTGQWEQFF. In DNA, the CDR3 is TGTGCCAGTAGTCTACAGGGTACCGGACAATGGGAGCAGTTCTTC. The chain uses TRBV19 and TRBJ2-1; a weak D match, TRBD1 (6 bases). CDR1 and CDR2 from the germline V gene are LNHDA and SQIVND (reference sequence). This CDR3 contains 15 residues. V was shortened by 5 bases and J by 10 bases, with 21 bases between the two germline ends.

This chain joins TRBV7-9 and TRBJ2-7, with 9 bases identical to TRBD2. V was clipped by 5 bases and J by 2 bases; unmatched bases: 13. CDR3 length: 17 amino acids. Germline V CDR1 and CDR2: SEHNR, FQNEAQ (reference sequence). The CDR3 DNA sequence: TGTGCCAGCAGCGCATACACCGGGACTAGCCTAACCTACGAGCAGTACTTC. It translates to CASSAYTGTSLTYEQYF. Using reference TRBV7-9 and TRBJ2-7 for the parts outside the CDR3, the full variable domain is DTGVSQNPRHKITKRGQNVTFRCDPISEHNRLYWYRQTLGQGPEFLTYFQNEAQLEKSRLLSDRFSAERPKGSFSTLEIQRTEQGDSAMYLCASSAYTGTSLTYEQYFGPGTRLTVT.

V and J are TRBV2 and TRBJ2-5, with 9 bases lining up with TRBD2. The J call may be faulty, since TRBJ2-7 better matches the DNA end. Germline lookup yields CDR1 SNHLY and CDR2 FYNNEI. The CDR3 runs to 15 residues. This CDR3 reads CASSVASGDPYEQYF. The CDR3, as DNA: TGTGCCAGCAGTGTAGCTAGCGGGGACCCTTACGAGCAGTACTTC.

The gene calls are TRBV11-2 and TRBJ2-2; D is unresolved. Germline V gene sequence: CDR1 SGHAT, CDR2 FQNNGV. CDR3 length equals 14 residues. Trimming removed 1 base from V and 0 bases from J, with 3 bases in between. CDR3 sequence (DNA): TGTGCCAGCAGCTTAGTAGCGAACACCGGGGAGCTGTTTTTT. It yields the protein CASSLVANTGELFF.